This is a list of T cell receptor beta chains from one sample in a study of blood T cell repertoires in COVID-19. Repertoires were generated with immunoSEQ multiplex PCR, while TCRdb's copy carries only in-frame clones and drops some. The table includes about 430,000 clones, over 75% detected once. The sample consisted of PBMCs or T cells enriched from blood (not recorded which). The receptors were gathered from a woman in her late teens or twenties who had been exposed to COVID-19. Each CDR3 is given with its conserved first and last residue. The order of the fields is V gene, D gene, clone size, J gene, CDR3 DNA, CDR3 protein. D genes are given only for firm matches. Only some rows state a clone size, as once, few, many or a class for expanded clones.

TRBV11-2	.	.	TRBJ1-2	TGTGCCAGCAGCTTAGAGGGTGGGAGGGTCAACTATGGCTACACCTTC	CASSLEGGRVNYGYTF
TRBV20-1	.	.	TRBJ1-6	TGCAGTGCTAGTCCGGACTCGCTCCACTTT	CSASPDSLHF
TRBV28	TRBD1	.	TRBJ1-5	TGTGCCAGCAGTCTCCCGGGACAGGTCAATCAGCCCCAGCATTTT	CASSLPGQVNQPQHF
TRBV7-8	.	.	TRBJ1-5	TGTGCCAGCAGCGAAGAGTGGGACAACCCGGTTCCGCATTTT	CASSEEWDNPVPHF
TRBV13	.	.	TRBJ1-5	TGTGCCAGCAGCCTGACAGGCCGCAATCAGCCCCAGCATTTT	CASSLTGRNQPQHF
TRBV5-1	.	.	TRBJ1-2	TGCGCCAGCAGCTGGAACCTCAGGGGAGCCGATGGCTACACCTTC	CASSWNLRGADGYTF
TRBV30	.	.	TRBJ1-5	TGTGCCTGGAGTGTCAGACTGAATCAGCCCCAGCATTTT	CAWSVRLNQPQHF
TRBV30	.	once	TRBJ1-1	TGTGCCTGGTCGGTGGGGGCCCACACTGAAGCTTTCTTT	CAWSVGAHTEAFF
TRBV7-3	TRBD1	.	TRBJ2-1	TGTGCCAGCAGCTTGGACAGGAGCTCCTACAATGAGCAGTTCTTC	CASSLDRSSYNEQFF
TRBV7-9	.	.	TRBJ1-2	TGTGCCAGCAGCTTACGGAACAGCCGGCAACCTTATGGCTACACCTTC	CASSLRNSRQPYGYTF
TRBV30	TRBD1	.	TRBJ2-2	TGTGCCTGGAGTGGCCGGGACAGGGCAGCGAACACCGGGGAGCTGTTTTTT	CAWSGRDRAANTGELFF
TRBV18	.	.	TRBJ1-1	TGTGCCAGCTCACCATCACGGTCAGGCCTGGATGAGGGAGCTTTCTTT	CASSPSRSGLDEGAFF
TRBV7-9	TRBD1	.	TRBJ2-3	TGTGCCAGCACCTGGGACAGGGCCACAGATACGCAGTATTTT	CASTWDRATDTQYF
TRBV3-1/TRBV3-2	.	.	TRBJ1-6	TGTGCCAGCAGCCCTCGACAGAGCTCCTATAATTCACCCCTCCACTTT	CASSPRQSSYNSPLHF
TRBV15	.	.	TRBJ1-5	TGTGCCACCAGCGAGGGCAATCAGCCCCAGCATTTT	CATSEGNQPQHF
TRBV18	.	.	TRBJ2-7	TGTGCCAGCTCACCAGGGGCATCTCGGGAGCAGTACTTC	CASSPGASREQYF
TRBV7-2	TRBD2	.	TRBJ2-5	TGTGCCAGCAGCTCATCGAGCGGGAGGGCCCAAGAGACCCAGTACTTC	CASSSSSGRAQETQYF
TRBV20-1	TRBD2	few	TRBJ2-2	TGCAGTGCTAGTTTGGAGCGGGAGTTCACCGGGGAGCTGTTTTTT	CSASLEREFTGELFF
TRBV7-2	.	once	TRBJ1-3	TGTGCCAGCAGCTCCGTCCTGTGGGGAGACTCTGGAAACACCATATATTTT	CASSSVLWGDSGNTIYF
TRBV14	TRBD1	.	TRBJ1-2	TGTGCCAGCAGCCCCCAGGGGGGACTCCTTGACGGCTACACCTTC	CASSPQGGLLDGYTF
TRBV9	TRBD1	few	TRBJ2-7	TGTGCCAGCAGCGTAGGCGACAGGGACGAGCAGTACTTC	CASSVGDRDEQYF
TRBV19	TRBD2	.	TRBJ2-2	TGTGCCAGCGCTGTAACCCGGTGGACTAGCGGGGAAGACTGGGCCGGGGAGCTGTTTTTT	CASAVTRWTSGEDWAGELFF
TRBV19	.	.	TRBJ2-1	TGTGCCAGTATGTCGGGTGAGCAGTTCTTC	CASMSGEQFF
TRBV11-2	.	.	TRBJ2-3	TGTGCCAGCAGCACAGCACCAGATACGCAGTATTTT	CASSTAPDTQYF
TRBV29-1	.	.	TRBJ2-6	TGCAGCGTAGGGCACGGGGAGGCTGGGGCCAACGTCCTGACTTTC	CSVGHGEAGANVLTF